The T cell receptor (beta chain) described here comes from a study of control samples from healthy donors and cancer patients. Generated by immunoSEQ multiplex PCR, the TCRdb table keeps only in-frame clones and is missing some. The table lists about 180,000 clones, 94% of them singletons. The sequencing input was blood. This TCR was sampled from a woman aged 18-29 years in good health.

CDR3 loop: CASRPRGGGNIQYF. The CDR3 DNA reads TGTGCCAGCAGACCCAGGGGTGGCGGAAACATTCAGTACTTC. The chain carries TRBV27 and TRBJ2-4; possible D gene TRBD1, 6 bases. Germline-derived CDR1 and CDR2 are MNHEY and SMNVEV (reference sequence). The V end was cut by 6 bases, the J end by 6 bases, with 15 bases between. This CDR3 has 14 amino acids.